This note documents a single T cell receptor beta chain sequence. This entry comes from a study of blood T cell repertoires in COVID-19. Study information: T cells, B-cell-depleted T cells, or PBMCs supplied cDNA or gDNA.

Original analysis: Reference gene primers were amplified, and this amplification served to estimate nucleated cell counts. Profiled with immunoSEQ multiplex PCR; TCRdb holds only in-frame clones, not every one. Clone size and V and J calls were adopted from that table, with D and trimming inferred from the DNA. The data hold about 270,000 clones, with approximately 88% observed a single time. This TCR was sampled from a woman in her 40s with acute COVID-19. Sequencing input: PBMCs or T cells enriched from blood (not recorded which).

The CDR3: CAWRRPRGENSPLHF. The DNA of the CDR3 is TGTGCCTGGAGGAGGCCCCGGGGGGAGAATTCACCCCTCCACTTT. This chain connects TRBV30 to TRBJ1-6; D may be TRBD1 (5 bases). Germline V gene lookup returns CDR1 GTSNPN and CDR2 SVGIG (reference sequence). Trimming left V 3 bases short and J 7 bases short, with 16 bases between. CDR3 length equals 15 residues.